Shown below are 14 T cell receptor beta chains from a single sample sequenced in a study of OX40 agonist ivuxolimab in advanced cancers. Some clones are missing from TCRdb's copy, which holds only in-frame ones; the method was immunoSEQ multiplex PCR. The table shows about 60,000 clones, with 75% to 90% occurring only once. Sample: CD4+ or CD8+ T cells sorted from blood, taken in a trial of the OX40 agonist ivuxolimab. These TCRs come from an adult with an advanced solid tumor such as melanoma, head and neck, liver or kidney cancer.

The chain combines TRBV6-1 with TRBJ1-2; 9 bases line up with TRBD1. CDR3 size: 16 residues. J was trimmed by 1 base and V by 3 bases; bases with no gene match: 6. The germline CDR1 and CDR2 sequences are MNHNS and SASEGT. CDR3 region: CASSDLGQGHNYGYTF. The DNA for the CDR3 is TGTGCCAGCAGTGACTTGGGACAGGGCCATAACTATGGCTACACCTTC.

This sequence joins TRBV7-9 and TRBJ2-7, with TRBD2 identical over 12 bases. The CDR3 runs 16 residues. J lost 4 bases, V lost 1 base, and 5 bases had no gene match. Looked up from germline, CDR1 is SEHNR and CDR2 is FQNEAQ (reference sequence). CDR3 loop: CASSLELAGGLYEQYF. CDR3 nucleotide sequence: TGTGCCAGCAGCTTAGAACTAGCGGGGGGACTATACGAGCAGTACTTC.

The chain has TRBV29-1 and TRBJ1-1; D call uncertain. This CDR3 is built from 12 residues. The V gene's germline CDR1 is SQVTM and CDR2 ANQGSEA. V lost 4 bases and J 0 bases, leaving 6 bases between the germline ends. The CDR3 DNA reads as TGCAGCGTTGGAACGGTGAACACTGAAGCTTTCTTT. Amino acid sequence: CSVGTVNTEAFF.

V gene TRBV14 combines with J gene TRBJ2-3; D unresolved. Germline values: CDR1 SGHDN, CDR2 FVKESK. The CDR3 is 13 amino acids. Between the trimmed V and J ends, which lost 6 bases and 6 bases, there was a span of 13 bases. The CDR3 protein is CASSQSPSDTQYF. The CDR3 DNA is TGTGCCAGCAGTCAATCGCCGTCGGATACGCAGTATTTT.

The rearrangement joins TRBV23-1 to TRBJ2-5, with D possibly being TRBD1 (6 bases). TRBV23-1 is placed among ORFs of uncertain function. The ends were cut back, 6 bases at V and 3 bases at J, with 14 bases in the middle. CDR3 size: 14 residues. CDR3 DNA: TGCGCCAGCAGCCTAACAGGGTTTGAAGAGACCCAGTACTTC. Translation: CASSLTGFEETQYF.

The chain carries TRBV5-1 and TRBJ1-6; D is perhaps TRBD1 (6 bases). The CDR3 runs to 14 residues. V dropped 2 bases and J dropped 17 bases, with 20 bases sitting between them. Germline V CDR1 and CDR2: SGHRS, YFSETQ. CDR3 in amino acids: CASSFGGAGELVHF. The CDR3 DNA reads as TGCGCCAGCAGCTTTGGGGGCGCAGGGGAATTAGTCCACTTT. Combining the CDR3 with reference TRBV5-1 and TRBJ1-6 gives the whole variable domain KAGVTQTPRYLIKTRGQQVTLSCSPISGHRSVSWYQQTPGQGLQFLFEYFSETQRNKGNFPGRFSGRQFSNSRSEMNVSTLELGDSALYLCASSFGGAGELVHFGNGTRLTVT.

This rearrangement joins TRBV28 to TRBJ1-1; D is uncertain. From germline, CDR1 is MDHEN and CDR2 SYDVKM. The CDR3 contains 11 residues. The chain's CDR3 is CGAVMNTEAFF. CDR3 sequence (DNA): TGTGGGGCTGTCATGAACACTGAAGCTTTCTTT.

The chain recombines TRBV28 with TRBJ2-3; D tentatively reads TRBD1 or TRBD2 (5 bases each). The CDR3 sequence is 16 residues long. Between the trimmed V and J ends, which lost 8 bases and 2 bases, there was a span of 20 bases. Germline V gene lookup returns CDR1 MDHEN and CDR2 SYDVKM. In DNA form, the CDR3 reads TGTGCCAGCGGGGAGTCCGGAGGACACAACACAGATACGCAGTATTTT. This encodes CASGESGGHNTDTQYF.

This CDR3 is CASSQGLLYGYTF. The CDR3 DNA follows: TGTGCCAGTAGCCAAGGACTCCTCTATGGCTACACCTTC. V is TRBV19 and J is TRBJ1-2; D remains unclear. The CDR3 runs to 13 residues. Trimming took off 6 bases at V and 4 bases at J, with 12 bases between the two ends. Germline lookup yields CDR1 LNHDA and CDR2 SQIVND (reference sequence).

The chain combines TRBV28 with TRBJ1-2, with D uncertain. There are 14 residues in the CDR3. Germline V gene data show CDR1 as MDHEN and CDR2 as SYDVKM. The V and J ends lost 7 bases and 4 bases respectively, with 16 bases between them. Here the CDR3 DNA reads TGTGCCAGCACCGTCCGGGATCTTAGCTATGGCTACACCTTC. Its protein is CASTVRDLSYGYTF.

The chain carries TRBV30 and TRBJ1-2; tentatively, D is TRBD1 (5 bases). Germline V gene data show CDR1 as GTSNPN and CDR2 as SVGIG (reference sequence). This CDR3 has 12 amino acids. Trimming cost V 3 bases and J 5 bases, with 10 bases left between them. The CDR3: CAWRGDAYGYTF. The CDR3 coding sequence is TGTGCCTGGAGGGGGGACGCTTATGGCTACACCTTC. The full variable domain, with the rest looked up from reference TRBV30 and TRBJ1-2, is SQTIHQWPATLVQPVGSPLSLECTVEGTSNPNLYWYRQAAGRGLQLLFYSVGIGQISSEVPQNLSASRPQDRQFILSSKKLLLSDSGFYLCAWRGDAYGYTFGSGTRLTVV.

The chain carries TRBV27 and TRBJ1-1; possible D gene TRBD1, 5 bases. Germline V gene data show CDR1 as MNHEY and CDR2 as SMNVEV (reference sequence). CDR3 size: 15 residues. Trimming removed 5 bases at V and 4 bases at J, with 17 bases between. The DNA for the CDR3 is TGTGCCAGCAGTATCAGCCCGGGGGTGGGCACTGAAGCTTTCTTT. Protein product: CASSISPGVGTEAFF.

V gene TRBV7-9 combines with J gene TRBJ2-5; 10 bases align to TRBD2. CDR3 length: 15 amino acids. With 5 bases clipped from V and 4 bases from J, the junction kept 7 bases outside the gene matches. The germline CDR1 and CDR2 sequences are SEHNR and FQNEAQ (reference sequence). The CDR3 region has the DNA TGTGCCAGCAGCAACGTAGCGGGAGGAGTAGAGACCCAGTACTTC. Translating it yields CASSNVAGGVETQYF.

This chain joins TRBV6-5 and TRBJ1-5; D gene unclear. V shed 4 bases and J shed 0 bases, with 13 bases lying between them. CDR1 is MNHEY and CDR2 is SVGAGI in the germline V gene. The length of the CDR3 is 16 residues. As DNA, the CDR3 is TGTGCCAGCAGTTCGGGGTTTTTGGGTAGCAATCAGCCCCAGCATTTT. Its translation is CASSSGFLGSNQPQHF.